This TCR beta chain originates from a study of T cell responses to AZD1222 COVID-19 vaccine. The CDR3 covers 15 residues. V was clipped by 7 bases and J by 3 bases, with 18 bases between them. The germline V gene encodes CDR1 MDHEN and CDR2 SYDVKM. Repertoires were generated with immunoSEQ multiplex PCR, while TCRdb's copy carries only in-frame clones and drops some. The table lists 150,000 or so clones, 88% of them singletons. This chain joins TRBV28 and TRBJ1-1; TRBD1 is a possible D gene (6 bases). The starting material was peripheral blood, obtained after recovery from COVID-19. The sequence was collected from an adult who had recovered from COVID-19. Here the CDR3 DNA reads TGTGCCAGCAATTTGCGGGGGCCCGGGGACACTGAAGCTTTCTTT. Translating gives CASNLRGPGDTEAFF. The full variable domain, with the rest looked up from reference TRBV28 and TRBJ1-1, is DVKVTQSSRYLVKRTGEKVFLECVQDMDHENMFWYRQDPGLGLRLIYFSYDVKMKEKGDIPEGYSVSREKKERFSLILESASTNQTSMYLCASNLRGPGDTEAFFGQGTRLTVV.